Listed below are T cell receptor beta chains from one sample, sequenced in a study of cytomegalovirus exposure and HLA in healthy donors. This table comes from immunoSEQ multiplex PCR, and its TCRdb copy is limited to in-frame clones, with some not included. Of about 190,000 clones in the sample, under 80% were seen once. The sequencing sample was made of PBMCs. The receptors here all came from a man younger than 45 in good health and CMV-seropositive. The CDR3 runs from the conserved cysteine through the conserved F or W. The order of the fields is D gene, V gene, J gene, clone size, CDR3 protein, CDR3 DNA. D genes are given only for firm matches. Some rows have no size entry. The others give once, few or many, or a class for an expanded clone.

TRBD2	TRBV7-2	TRBJ2-7	.	CASSPGLAGGEQYF	TGTGCCAGCAGCCCCGGACTAGCGGGCGGGGAGCAGTACTTC
TRBD1	TRBV9	TRBJ2-2	.	CASSVSRDRGRSNTGELFF	TGTGCCAGCAGCGTTTCCCGGGACAGGGGGCGTTCGAACACCGGGGAGCTGTTTTTT
TRBD2	TRBV5-1	TRBJ2-2	once	CASSWTSGGGGTVTGELFF	TGCGCCAGCAGCTGGACTAGCGGGGGCGGGGGGACCGTGACCGGGGAGCTGTTTTTT
TRBD2	TRBV7-2	TRBJ2-4	.	CASSSNLAGGLAKNIQYF	TGTGCCAGCAGTAGTAACCTAGCGGGGGGGTTAGCCAAAAACATTCAGTACTTC
TRBD2	TRBV19	TRBJ2-1	.	CASSIGGSGSMYNEQFF	TGTGCCAGTAGTATAGGGGGTAGCGGGAGTATGTACAATGAGCAGTTCTTC
TRBD1	TRBV7-3	TRBJ2-5	many	CASSMTGGLRETQYF	TGTGCCAGCAGCATGACAGGGGGATTGCGTGAGACCCAGTACTTC
TRBD2	TRBV4-3	TRBJ2-7	.	CASSRKTGTSGERYEQYF	TGCGCCAGCAGCCGAAAAACCGGGACTAGCGGGGAGAGGTACGAGCAGTACTTC
TRBD1	TRBV9	TRBJ2-2	.	CASSLRDRGNTGELFF	TGTGCCAGCAGCTTACGGGACAGGGGGAACACCGGGGAGCTGTTTTTT
.	TRBV28	TRBJ2-7	.	CARRGSGFLSSYEQYF	TGTGCCAGACGGGGGTCGGGCTTTCTGAGCTCCTACGAGCAGTACTTC
.	TRBV11-2	TRBJ2-7	.	CASSLKSPGAYEQYF	TGTGCCAGCAGCTTAAAATCGCCAGGGGCCTACGAGCAGTACTTC
.	TRBV6-5	TRBJ2-1	.	CASSTAGGPNNEQFF	TGTGCCAGCAGTACGGCGGGCGGGCCCAACAATGAGCAGTTCTTC
.	TRBV28	TRBJ2-1	.	CASSLESRRSYNEQFF	TGTGCCAGCAGTTTAGAGTCTAGGCGTTCCTACAATGAGCAGTTCTTC
TRBD2	TRBV7-2	TRBJ2-2	.	CASSPTSGYTGELFF	TGTGCCAGCAGCCCGACTAGCGGTTACACCGGGGAGCTGTTTTTT
TRBD1	TRBV27	TRBJ2-1	few	CASSLGTGIDEQFF	TGTGCCAGCAGTTTAGGGACAGGGATCGATGAGCAGTTCTTC
.	TRBV9	TRBJ1-6	.	CASSPPEGRGSYNSPLHF	TGTGCCAGCAGCCCCCCCGAAGGGAGAGGGTCCTATAATTCACCCCTCCACTTT
TRBD2	TRBV5-1	TRBJ2-2	.	CASSLKGLAGGTGELFF	TGCGCCAGCAGCTTGAAGGGACTAGCGGGAGGGACCGGGGAGCTGTTTTTT
.	TRBV29-1	TRBJ2-7	.	CSVYGGRGSYEQYF	TGCAGCGTTTACGGGGGGAGGGGGTCCTACGAGCAGTACTTC
TRBD2	TRBV9	TRBJ2-2	.	CASSVGPTPGGPTGELFF	TGTGCCAGCAGCGTAGGACCCACTCCGGGGGGGCCCACCGGGGAGCTGTTTTTT
.	TRBV6-5	TRBJ1-6	.	CASSYEAQGGGSPLHF	TGTGCCAGCAGTTACGAGGCCCAGGGAGGAGGGTCACCCCTCCACTTT
.	TRBV7-9	TRBJ1-2	.	CASSLAPPGQGYGYTF	TGTGCCAGCAGCTTAGCCCCGCCCGGGCAGGGCTATGGCTACACCTTC
TRBD2	TRBV7-2	TRBJ2-5	.	CASSLARELKTQYF	TGTGCCAGCAGCTTAGCGCGGGAGTTAAAGACCCAGTACTTC
.	TRBV28	TRBJ2-3	once	CASSLGARDTQYF	TGTGCCAGCAGTTTAGGGGCGAGGGATACGCAGTATTTT
TRBD1	TRBV5-1	TRBJ2-3	.	CASGEVGDRGTDTQYF	TGCGCCAGCGGTGAGGTGGGGGACAGGGGCACAGATACGCAGTATTTT
.	TRBV7-8	TRBJ1-4	.	CASSRSGGFATNEKLFF	TGTGCCAGCAGCAGATCCGGGGGTTTTGCAACTAATGAAAAACTGTTTTTT
.	TRBV19	TRBJ1-1	.	CASSIGQGRGTEAFF	TGTGCCAGTAGTATAGGGCAGGGGCGCGGGACTGAAGCTTTCTTT
.	TRBV10-3	TRBJ1-2	once	CAIRGSSYGYTF	TGTGCCATCAGGGGGAGTTCCTATGGCTACACCTTC
.	TRBV9	TRBJ2-2	.	CASRGRGAGELFF	TGTGCCTCCAGGGGCAGGGGTGCCGGGGAGCTGTTTTTT
.	TRBV6-1	TRBJ2-7	.	CASSEGQVRDEQYF	TGTGCCAGCAGTGAAGGACAGGTAAGGGACGAGCAGTACTTC
.	TRBV30	TRBJ1-1	.	CAWRNGGNTEAFF	TGTGCCTGGAGGAACGGGGGGAACACTGAAGCTTTCTTT
.	TRBV9	TRBJ2-1	.	CASSLPGYSEQFF	TGTGCCAGCAGCTTACCAGGGTATAGTGAGCAGTTCTTC
TRBD1	TRBV27	TRBJ1-1	.	CASNPATGGTEAFF	TGTGCCAGCAACCCCGCTACAGGGGGCACTGAAGCTTTCTTT
.	TRBV30	TRBJ1-4	.	CAWSAGMGTNEKLFF	TGTGCCTGGAGTGCGGGTATGGGAACTAATGAAAAACTGTTTTTT
TRBD1	TRBV7-8	TRBJ1-2	.	CASRDRDRGPYGYTF	TGTGCCAGCAGGGACCGGGACAGGGGACCCTATGGCTACACCTTC
TRBD2	TRBV7-2	TRBJ2-1	few	CASSSTSGANNEQFF	TGTGCCAGCAGTTCCACTAGCGGGGCCAACAATGAGCAGTTCTTC
.	TRBV6-1	TRBJ2-7	.	CASRAGVMQYF	TGTGCCAGCAGAGCCGGGGTGATGCAGTACTTC
.	TRBV7-3	TRBJ2-2	.	CASSLTEGVQSGELFF	TGTGCCAGCAGCTTAACCGAAGGGGTGCAGTCCGGGGAGCTGTTTTTT
.	TRBV10-3	TRBJ1-1	.	CAISESGGDNTEAFF	TGTGCCATCAGTGAGTCAGGGGGAGATAACACTGAAGCTTTCTTT
.	TRBV6-1	TRBJ2-7	few	CASSPRASYYEQYF	TGTGCCAGCAGTCCCCGGGCTAGCTACTACGAGCAGTACTTC
TRBD2	TRBV5-1	TRBJ2-3	.	CASSLVGTSGSLTQYF	TGCGCCAGCAGCTTGGTCGGGACTAGCGGGAGTCTCACGCAGTATTTT
TRBD1	TRBV18	TRBJ2-4	.	CASSPADRERYF	TGTGCCAGCTCACCCGCAGACAGGGAGAGATACTTC
.	TRBV7-2	TRBJ2-7	.	CASSFSSNYEQYF	TGTGCCAGCAGCTTTTCCAGTAACTACGAGCAGTACTTC
TRBD1	TRBV7-3	TRBJ1-1	few	CASSGGTENTEAFF	TGTGCCAGCAGCGGAGGGACAGAGAACACTGAAGCTTTCTTT